This T cell receptor beta chain was observed in a study of neurological immune-mediated disorders. Study-wide findings and caveats: The study found no CDR3 amino acid sequences shared by expanded clones across subjects, suggesting private repertoires in all groups.

Ten or more counts support this clonotype. The antigen is undetermined. Time point in this sample: longitudinal time-point 3. The unsorted libraries had their origin in 2 million PBMCs stored at -80 C. 5'RACE generated cDNA with 10-nucleotide random UMIs. TCRdb called the 5' RACE reads again in MiXCR, with one record for every CDR3 protein. The table shows roughly 53,000 distinct CDR3 sequences, with approximately 8.4% occurring only once. Sequencing used PBMCs. The source of this sequence is a woman in her thirties or forties in good health.

The chain's CDR3 is CASSLGVTGELFF. As DNA, the CDR3 is TGCGCCAGCAGCTTAGGGGTCACCGGGGAGCTGTTTTTT. The chain carries TRBV5-1 and TRBJ2-2, with D possibly being TRBD1 (5 bases). Germline CDR1 SGHRS, CDR2 YFSETQ. The CDR3 has 13 residues. Between the trimmed V and J ends, which lost 2 bases and 4 bases, there was a span of 6 bases. Using reference TRBV5-1 and TRBJ2-2 for the parts outside the CDR3, the full variable domain is KAGVTQTPRYLIKTRGQQVTLSCSPISGHRSVSWYQQTPGQGLQFLFEYFSETQRNKGNFPGRFSGRQFSNSRSEMNVSTLELGDSALYLCASSLGVTGELFFGEGSRLTVL.